Listed below are T cell receptor beta chains from one sample, sequenced in a study of a mutant IDH1 vaccine in newly diagnosed glioma. Clones were sequenced by immunoSEQ multiplex PCR, and TCRdb holds only the in-frame ones, with some missing. This sample has roughly 21,000 clones, with almost 85% found just once. Their recognized antigens are unknown. The sequences come from PBMCs, collected from a glioma patient whose treatment included an IDH1 peptide vaccine. Receptor source: a man aged 35 to 55 with glioma. Both conserved end residues are part of each CDR3. The D gene is left open where the match is weak. Clone size appears in some rows only: once, few, many, or a class for an expanded clone.

TRBD2,NA,TRBJ2-7,TRBV6-1,CASSELAGGGYEQYF,TGTGCCAGCAGTGAACTAGCGGGGGGTGGGTACGAGCAGTACTTC
NA,NA,TRBJ2-3,TRBV5-6,CASSLLQSTDTQYF,TGTGCCAGCAGCTTGCTACAGTCCACAGATACGCAGTATTTT
NA,NA,TRBJ2-7,TRBV7-2,CASSEDPQGIYEQYF,TGTGCCAGCAGCGAAGACCCACAGGGTATCTACGAGCAGTACTTC
NA,NA,TRBJ1-5,TRBV4-1,CASSQEGGSTQPQHF,TGCGCCAGCAGCCAAGAGGGGGGATCGACTCAGCCCCAGCATTTT
NA,NA,TRBJ1-1,TRBV19,CASSIVGTPNTEAFF,TGTGCCAGTAGTATAGTGGGCACGCCTAACACTGAAGCTTTCTTT
NA,few,TRBJ2-2,TRBV7-3,CASSPGPNTGELFF,TGTGCCAGCAGCCCTGGACCGAACACCGGGGAGCTGTTTTTT
TRBD2,NA,TRBJ2-7,TRBV5-4,CASSLGGGRASYEQYF,TGTGCCAGCAGCTTGGGAGGCGGGAGGGCCAGCTACGAGCAGTACTTC
TRBD2,NA,TRBJ2-1,TRBV10-3,CAISESTSGDPFEQFF,TGTGCCATCAGTGAGTCGACTAGCGGAGACCCCTTTGAGCAGTTCTTC
NA,NA,TRBJ2-3,TRBV19,CASSKGREADTQYF,TGTGCCAGTAGTAAAGGCAGGGAGGCAGATACGCAGTATTTT
NA,few,TRBJ2-5,TRBV2,CASGGTTKETQYF,TGTGCCAGCGGGGGGACGACCAAAGAGACCCAGTACTTC
TRBD2,NA,TRBJ2-3,TRBV15,CATSNLGRATDTQYF,TGTGCCACCAGTAACCTCGGGAGGGCCACAGATACGCAGTATTTT
NA,NA,TRBJ2-7,TRBV6-1,CASSPLGGDSYEQYF,TGTGCCAGCAGCCCATTAGGAGGGGATTCGTACGAGCAGTACTTC
NA,few,TRBJ1-5,TRBV6-5,CASSDRQEGQPQHF,TGTGCCAGCAGCGACAGGCAGGAAGGTCAGCCCCAGCATTTT
TRBD1,NA,TRBJ1-4,TRBV5-1,CASSLQGRDEKLFF,TGCGCCAGCAGCCTACAGGGGCGGGATGAAAAACTGTTTTTT
TRBD1,NA,TRBJ2-7,TRBV5-1,CASSLTPGQGDYEQYF,TGCGCCAGCAGCTTGACTCCGGGACAGGGGGATTACGAGCAGTACTTC
NA,NA,TRBJ1-5,TRBV28,CASSLSVQGSNQPQHF,TGTGCCAGCAGTTTATCGGTCCAAGGGAGCAATCAGCCCCAGCATTTT
NA,once,TRBJ2-1,TRBV7-9,CASSFTGTYNEQFF,TGTGCCAGCAGCTTCACAGGGACCTACAATGAGCAGTTCTTC
NA,NA,TRBJ2-5,TRBV5-1,CASRGQSSQETQYF,TGCGCCAGCAGAGGGCAGTCGTCCCAAGAGACCCAGTACTTC
TRBD1,NA,TRBJ2-1,TRBV6-5,CASSPGTGVDEQFF,TGTGCCAGCAGCCCCGGGACAGGGGTCGATGAGCAGTTCTTC
TRBD1,NA,TRBJ2-5,TRBV5-4,CASSLQGAGETQYF,TGTGCCAGCAGCTTACAGGGGGCGGGGGAGACCCAGTACTTC
TRBD1,NA,TRBJ1-4,TRBV6-6,CASRFTGTGDEKLFF,TGTGCCAGCAGATTCACCGGGACAGGAGACGAAAAACTGTTTTTT
NA,NA,TRBJ1-4,TRBV5-6,CASSLGQELFF,TGTGCCAGCAGCTTGGGCCAGGAACTGTTTTTT
NA,NA,TRBJ2-1,TRBV6-6,CASSPNYDEQFF,TGTGCCAGCAGCCCTAATTACGATGAGCAGTTCTTC
TRBD2,NA,TRBJ2-3,TRBV7-9,CASSRVAGVADTQYF,TGTGCCAGCAGCCGGGTAGCGGGAGTGGCAGATACGCAGTATTTT
NA,NA,TRBJ2-7,TRBV21-1,CASSQTGFLTYEQYF,TGTGCCAGCAGCCAGACAGGGTTTTTAACCTACGAGCAGTACTTC
NA,once,TRBJ1-4,TRBV7-9,CASSLEGAGEKLFF,TGTGCCAGCAGCTTAGAAGGGGCGGGGGAAAAACTGTTTTTT
NA,NA,TRBJ1-1,TRBV23-1,CASSQSGSTEAFF,TGCGCCAGCAGTCAATCGGGGAGCACTGAAGCTTTCTTT
NA,NA,TRBJ1-4,TRBV19,CASSQRVLILEKLFF,TGTGCCAGTAGCCAACGCGTCCTAATACTTGAAAAACTGTTTTTT